Shown below are 14 T cell receptor beta chains from a single sample sequenced in a study of yellow fever vaccine responses in identical twins. TCRdb recomputed calls from the RT-PCR reads with MiXCR, one row per CDR3 protein. The table lists 20,000 or so distinct CDR3 sequences, around 72% of them singletons, with roughly 2.4% in the top ten. This specimen was T cells from blood (PBMCs), unsorted or a sorted subset (not recorded which), taken before or after yellow fever vaccination (not recorded which). Every receptor here comes from a woman under 30 who received the yellow fever vaccine.

This clonotype was detected a few times. The J gene is TRBJ2-5, the V gene TRBV4-2; 14 bases are a match to TRBD2. The CDR3 has 19 residues. The J segment lost 0 bases and the V segment lost 4 bases, leaving 10 bases of the junction unmatched. CDR1 and CDR2 (germline): LGHNA, YNFKEQ. CDR3 nucleotide sequence: TGTGCCAGCAGCCCCCAGGGGACTAGCGGGAGAACTAACCAAGAGACCCAGTACTTC. Protein: CASSPQGTSGRTNQETQYF.

The chain is built from TRBV11-1 and TRBJ2-3, with TRBD2 matching over 8 bases. The CDR3 covers 18 residues. Germline CDR1 reads SGHAT; CDR2 reads FQDESV (reference sequence). The trim removed 5 bases at V and 5 bases at J, leaving 18 bases unmatched. The CDR3 protein is CASSPPDKASGLKDTQYF. In DNA form, the CDR3 reads TGTGCCAGCAGCCCCCCCGATAAGGCTAGCGGGTTAAAAGATACGCAGTATTTT.

As regards this clonotype: At one end, the junction sequence differs from germline, possibly due to a read error. The rearrangement joins TRBV7-3 to TRBJ2-2; D gene uncertain. The V gene's germline CDR1 is SGHTA and CDR2 FQGTGA. The CDR3 has 15 amino acids. CDR3 in DNA: TGCGCCAGCAGCCCGACCCCACGGGACACCGGGGAGCTGTTTTTT. It codes for CASSPTPRDTGELFF.

The V gene is TRBV6-1, the J gene TRBJ1-2; D uncertain. There are 12 residues in the CDR3. V gave up 1 base and J gave up 5 bases, with 5 bases separating them. In germline, CDR1 is MNHNS, CDR2 SASEGT. CDR3 in DNA: TGTGCCAGCAGTGAAGGGGGATATGGCTACACCTTC. Translating it yields CASSEGGYGYTF.

The chain recombines TRBV2 with TRBJ2-1; D might be TRBD1 (5 bases). CDR1 and CDR2 (germline): SNHLY, FYNNEI. The CDR3 is 11 residues long. Deletions cut 3 bases from V and 9 bases from J, with 6 bases between. The CDR3 is CASSDRVEQFF. The CDR3 bases are TGTGCCAGCAGTGACAGGGTTGAGCAGTTCTTC. The full variable domain, with the rest looked up from reference TRBV2 and TRBJ2-1, is EPEVTQTPSHQVTQMGQEVILRCVPISNHLYFYWYRQILGQKVEFLVSFYNNEISEKSEIFDDQFSVERPDGSNFTLKIRSTKLEDSAMYFCASSDRVEQFFGPGTRLTVL.

CDR3 loop: CASSLAVGSKSPTDTQYF. The CDR3 region has the DNA TGTGCCAGCAGCTTAGCGGTGGGATCAAAAAGTCCCACAGATACGCAGTATTTT. This rearrangement joins TRBV7-2 to TRBJ2-3, with unresolved D. This CDR3 comprises 18 residues. The germline V gene has CDR1 SGHTA and CDR2 FQGNSA. Trimming pared 0 bases from V and 2 bases from J, leaving 18 bases between. The variable domain in full, with the rest retrieved from reference TRBV7-2 and TRBJ2-3, is GAGVSQSPSNKVTEKGKDVELRCDPISGHTALYWYRQSLGQGLEFLIYFQGNSAPDKSGLPSDRFSAERTGGSVSTLTIQRTQQEDSAVYLCASSLAVGSKSPTDTQYFGPGTRLTVL.

The chain is built from TRBV7-6 and TRBJ1-2; 8 bases fit TRBD1. This CDR3 region has 16 residues. CDR1 and CDR2 from the germline V gene are SGHVS and FNYEAQ. With 2 bases clipped from V and 1 base from J, the junction kept 6 bases outside the gene matches. The chain's CDR3 is CASSLPGGEVNYGYTF. For the CDR3, the DNA is TGTGCCAGCAGCTTACCAGGGGGCGAAGTTAACTATGGCTACACCTTC.

The chain joins TRBV6-8 to TRBJ1-4; no definite D call. This CDR3 is 11 amino acids long. The V end was cut by 8 bases, the J end by 7 bases, with 8 bases between. Germline CDR1 MNHGY, CDR2 SAAAGT. The CDR3 is CASGTIEKLFF. CDR3 bases: TGTGCCAGCGGTACGATTGAAAAACTGTTTTTT.

This clonotype appeared a single time. The chain carries TRBV4-1 and TRBJ2-5; D is unresolved. CDR3 length equals 14 residues. Germline V gene lookup returns CDR1 MGHRA and CDR2 YSYEKL. The V gene lost 0 bases and the J gene lost 3 bases, with 8 bases spanning the gap. In nucleotides, the CDR3 is TGCGCCAGCAGCCAAGATGACAAGAAAGAGACCCAGTACTTC. It encodes CASSQDDKKETQYF.

V is TRBV7-2 and J is TRBJ1-1; D unclear. The CDR3 length is 13 residues. Germline CDR1 and CDR2: SGHTA and FQGNSA. Trimming left V 2 bases short and J 1 base short, with 5 bases between. The CDR3, as DNA: TGTGCCAGCAGCTTACAGACGAACACTGAAGCTTTCTTT. This encodes CASSLQTNTEAFF. Using reference TRBV7-2 and TRBJ1-1 for the parts outside the CDR3, the full variable domain is GAGVSQSPSNKVTEKGKDVELRCDPISGHTALYWYRQSLGQGLEFLIYFQGNSAPDKSGLPSDRFSAERTGGSVSTLTIQRTQQEDSAVYLCASSLQTNTEAFFGQGTRLTVV.

V and J are TRBV29-1 and TRBJ2-5; D may be TRBD2 (6 bases). The CDR3 runs 15 residues. Trimming shortened V by 0 bases and J by 0 bases, and 11 bases separated the two germline ends. Per the germline V gene, CDR1 is SQVTM and CDR2 is ANQGSEA. As DNA, the CDR3 is TGCAGCGTTGAAGATCCCCGGGGGTACCAAGAGACCCAGTACTTC. It translates to CSVEDPRGYQETQYF. Supplemented by reference TRBV29-1 and TRBJ2-5, the full variable domain reads SAVISQKPSRDICQRGTSLTIQCQVDSQVTMMFWYRQQPGQSLTLIATANQGSEATYESGFVIDKFPISRPNLTFSTLTVSNMSPEDSSIYLCSVEDPRGYQETQYFGPGTRLLVL.

The chain couples TRBV10-1 to TRBJ1-1, with 8 positions matching TRBD1. The ends lost 10 bases at V and 1 base at J; junction bases unmatched: 11. CDR1 is WNHNN and CDR2 is SYGVQD in the germline V gene (reference sequence). The CDR3 runs 15 residues. Here the CDR3 reads CATPDRERWNTEAFF. The CDR3, as DNA: TGCGCCACTCCGGACAGGGAAAGGTGGAACACTGAAGCTTTCTTT.

This clonotype showed up just a few times. The chain combines TRBV13 with TRBJ1-5; D uncertain. Trimming cost V 6 bases and J 1 base, with 4 bases left between them. The CDR3 length is 12 residues. Looked up from germline, CDR1 is PRHDT and CDR2 is FYEKMQ (reference sequence). CDR3 region: CASRRSNQPQHF. CDR3 DNA: TGTGCCAGCAGACGGAGCAATCAGCCCCAGCATTTT.

The chain carries TRBV11-1 and TRBJ2-3; tentatively, D is TRBD2 (6 bases). This CDR3 is 11 amino acids long. V gave up 5 bases and J gave up 13 bases, with 13 bases separating them. Per germline, CDR1 SGHAT and CDR2 FQDESV (reference sequence). As DNA, the CDR3 is TGTGCCAGCAGCGGAGGAGGGGAAAAGTATTTT. This gives the protein CASSGGGEKYF.